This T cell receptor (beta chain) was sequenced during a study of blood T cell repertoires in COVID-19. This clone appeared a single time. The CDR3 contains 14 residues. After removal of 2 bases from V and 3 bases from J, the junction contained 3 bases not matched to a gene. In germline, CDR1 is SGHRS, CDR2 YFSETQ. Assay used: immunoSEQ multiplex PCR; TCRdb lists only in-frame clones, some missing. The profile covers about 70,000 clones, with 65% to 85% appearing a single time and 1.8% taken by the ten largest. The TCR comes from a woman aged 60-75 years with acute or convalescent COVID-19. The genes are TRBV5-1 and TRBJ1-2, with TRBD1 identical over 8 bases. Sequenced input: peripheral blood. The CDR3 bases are TGCGCCAGCAGCTTCCACAGGGGGGACTATGGCTACACCTTC. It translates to CASSFHRGDYGYTF.